This is a list of T cell receptor beta chains from one sample in a study of identical twins. TCRdb fed the 5' RACE reads into MiXCR, producing one record per CDR3 protein. The sample consists of roughly 240,000 distinct CDR3 sequences, approximately 7.9% of them appearing once. These data were also reused for a study on yellow fever vaccine responses in identical twins.

The sequencing sample was made of CD8+ T cells sorted from blood. The source of these receptors is a woman under 30 in good health. Each CDR3 is given with its conserved first and last residue. The order of the fields is D gene, clone size, J gene, V gene, CDR3 protein, CDR3 DNA. The D gene is left open where the match is weak. Some rows have no size entry. The others give once, few or many, or a class for an expanded clone.

>TRBD1|many|TRBJ2-7|TRBV13
CASSLSLGTAPNEQYF
TGTGCCAGCAGCTTAAGCCTAGGGACAGCTCCTAACGAGCAGTACTTC
>TRBD2|NA|TRBJ2-5|TRBV7-9
CASSPGTSGSTQETQYF
TGTGCCAGCAGCCCCGGGACTAGCGGGAGCACCCAAGAGACCCAGTACTTC
>NA|NA|TRBJ2-3|TRBV4-1
CASSQYEGTDTQYF
TGCGCCAGCAGCCAATACGAGGGCACAGATACGCAGTATTTT
>TRBD2|few|TRBJ2-1|TRBV5-1
CASSFPPAGDQNEQFF
TGCGCCAGCAGCTTTCCCCCAGCGGGGGATCAGAATGAGCAGTTCTTC
>NA|many|TRBJ2-7|TRBV2
CASRDLAEAYEQYF
TGTGCCAGTAGGGACTTAGCGGAGGCCTACGAGCAGTACTTC
>NA|NA|TRBJ1-1|TRBV5-1
CASSLWAVYGGLNTEAFF
TGCGCCAGCAGCTTGTGGGCGGTTTACGGGGGTTTGAACACTGAAGCTTTCTTT
>TRBD1|few|TRBJ2-5|TRBV6-5
CASSNDRGLQETQYF
TGTGCCAGCAGTAACGACAGGGGGCTACAAGAGACCCAGTACTTC
>NA|many|TRBJ1-2|TRBV29-1
CSVENYETAYGYTF
TGCAGCGTTGAAAACTATGAGACAGCCTATGGCTACACCTTC
>TRBD2|many|TRBJ2-1|TRBV6-5
CASSYLAGGNSSYNEQFF
TGTGCCAGCAGTTACTTAGCGGGAGGCAACAGCTCCTACAATGAGCAGTTCTTC
>NA|many|TRBJ2-1|TRBV15
CATSRDFIGSYNEQFF
TGTGCCACCAGCAGAGATTTTATAGGCTCCTACAATGAGCAGTTCTTC
>NA|many|TRBJ2-2|TRBV24-1
CATSDSLYRTANTGELFF
TGTGCCACCAGTGATTCCCTCTACCGGACAGCGAACACCGGGGAGCTGTTTTTT
>NA|many|TRBJ2-3|TRBV12-3/TRBV12-4
CASSPGPGTDTQYF
TGTGCCAGCAGCCCCGGACCGGGCACAGATACGCAGTATTTT
>TRBD2|NA|TRBJ2-5|TRBV7-9
CASSSGLAGVGGETQYF
TGTGCCAGCAGCTCCGGACTAGCGGGAGTAGGGGGAGAGACCCAGTACTTC
>TRBD1|NA|TRBJ1-1|TRBV4-1
CASSQVGTGYTEAFF
TGCGCCAGCAGCCAAGTGGGGACAGGGTACACTGAAGCTTTCTTT
>TRBD2|NA|TRBJ2-5|TRBV5-1
CASCEGLAGEGHPRETQYF
TGCGCCAGCTGCGAAGGACTAGCGGGAGAGGGGCACCCAAGAGAGACCCAGTACTTC
>TRBD1|few|TRBJ2-1|TRBV24-1
CATSELTGGNEQFF
TGTGCCACCAGTGAACTGACAGGGGGCAATGAGCAGTTCTTC
>NA|NA|TRBJ2-7|TRBV12-3/TRBV12-4
CATLGGSAHEQYF
TGTGCCACCTTAGGGGGGAGCGCCCACGAGCAGTACTTC
>TRBD1|NA|TRBJ2-1|TRBV12-3/TRBV12-4
CASTPGTADNEQFF
TGTGCCAGCACCCCCGGGACAGCAGACAATGAGCAGTTCTTC
>TRBD1|many|TRBJ1-1|TRBV20-1
CSARTGLNTEAFF
TGCAGTGCACGGACAGGACTGAACACTGAAGCTTTCTTT
>NA|few|TRBJ2-3|TRBV15
CATSDVGGSDTQYF
TGTGCCACCAGCGATGTTGGGGGGTCAGATACGCAGTATTTT
>TRBD2|NA|TRBJ2-7|TRBV5-6
CASTPRERPYEQYF
TGTGCCAGCACCCCGCGGGAGCGTCCCTACGAGCAGTACTTC
>NA|NA|TRBJ1-2|TRBV9
CASSARTGTNYGYTF
TGTGCCAGCAGCGCCCGAACAGGGACTAACTATGGCTACACCTTC
>NA|few|TRBJ1-1|TRBV4-2
CASSPIPGEGEAFF
TGTGCCAGCAGCCCAATACCAGGGGAAGGTGAAGCTTTCTTT
>NA|NA|TRBJ2-2|TRBV7-9
CASSLSQGGTGELFF
TGTGCCAGCAGCTTAAGTCAGGGCGGGACCGGGGAGCTGTTTTTT
>NA|many|TRBJ2-1|TRBV10-3
CAISERAGVSKNNEQFF
TGTGCCATCAGTGAGAGGGCAGGGGTCTCTAAAAACAATGAGCAGTTCTTC
>NA|many|TRBJ2-1|TRBV7-9
CASSLGNNEQFF
TGTGCCAGCAGCTTAGGTAACAATGAGCAGTTCTTC
>TRBD1|NA|TRBJ1-3|TRBV7-8
CASSFRQGGIGNTIYF
TGTGCCAGCAGCTTTAGACAGGGCGGTATTGGAAACACCATATATTTT
>NA|NA|TRBJ1-6|TRBV9
CASSGGGSPLHF
TGTGCCAGCTCGGGGGGGGGTTCACCCCTCCACTTT
>NA|NA|TRBJ1-1|TRBV28
CASSDPGHTEAFF
TGTGCCAGCAGTGATCCGGGACATACTGAAGCTTTCTTT
>TRBD1|few|TRBJ1-2|TRBV29-1
CSVESRGPSYGYTF
TGCAGCGTTGAGTCTAGGGGGCCTAGCTATGGCTACACCTTC
>TRBD1|few|TRBJ1-4|TRBV6-5
CASSYGTGGEKLFF
TGTGCCAGCAGTTACGGGACAGGGGGTGAAAAACTGTTTTTT
>TRBD1|few|TRBJ2-1|TRBV7-7
CASSSDRGDNEQFF
TGTGCCAGCAGCTCGGACAGGGGGGACAATGAGCAGTTCTTC
>TRBD2|many|TRBJ2-1|TRBV4-1
CASSPPRGAYNEQFF
TGCGCCAGCAGCCCCCCGCGGGGGGCCTACAATGAGCAGTTCTTC
>NA|NA|TRBJ2-7|TRBV28
CASSFGPGLGYEQYF
TGTGCCAGCAGTTTTGGGCCTGGGTTGGGCTACGAGCAGTACTTC
>NA|few|TRBJ2-7|TRBV7-8
CASSLTGPHEQYF
TGTGCCAGCAGCTTAACAGGTCCCCACGAGCAGTACTTC
>NA|many|TRBJ2-7|TRBV2
CASRASYEQYF
TGTGCCAGCAGGGCTAGTTACGAGCAGTACTTC
>TRBD1|few|TRBJ2-5|TRBV7-6
CASSQGQGVRETQYF
TGTGCCAGCAGCCAGGGACAGGGGGTACGGGAGACCCAGTACTTC
>TRBD2|many|TRBJ2-3|TRBV12-3/TRBV12-4
CASRLAGAADTQYF
TGTGCCAGCAGGCTAGCGGGCGCCGCAGATACGCAGTATTTT
>NA|many|TRBJ2-6|TRBV4-1
CASSQDAGAGANVLTF
TGCGCCAGCAGCCAAGATGCAGGGGCTGGGGCCAACGTCCTGACTTTC
>NA|many|TRBJ2-3|TRBV5-1
CASSLADSGQDTQYF
TGCGCCAGCAGCTTGGCGGACAGCGGTCAAGATACGCAGTATTTT
>TRBD2|NA|TRBJ2-2|TRBV24-1
CATSDAPGLAGGPAGELFF
TGTGCCACCAGTGACGCCCCCGGACTAGCGGGAGGGCCAGCCGGGGAGCTGTTTTTT
>NA|few|TRBJ2-7|TRBV7-9
CASSTLPPRYPGVEQYF
TGTGCCAGCAGCACACTTCCCCCTCGCTACCCGGGGGTCGAGCAGTACTTC
>TRBD1|NA|TRBJ1-1|TRBV13
CASSFGTGWNTEAFF
TGTGCCAGCAGCTTCGGGACAGGGTGGAACACTGAAGCTTTCTTT
>NA|many|TRBJ2-1|TRBV12-3/TRBV12-4
CASKGNNEQFF
TGTGCCAGCAAGGGCAACAATGAGCAGTTCTTC
>TRBD2|few|TRBJ2-7|TRBV28
CASSLLAGVREQYF
TGTGCCAGCAGTTTATTAGCGGGAGTTAGGGAGCAGTACTTC
>TRBD2|few|TRBJ2-7|TRBV7-2
CASSLVAGEGNEQYF
TGTGCCAGCAGCTTAGTAGCGGGAGAGGGTAACGAGCAGTACTTC
>NA|NA|TRBJ2-5|TRBV6-6
CASSPTRGETQYF
TGTGCCAGCAGCCCTACTAGAGGGGAGACCCAGTACTTC
>TRBD2|NA|TRBJ2-1|TRBV2
CASSEPSGGDYEQFF
TGTGCCAGCAGTGAACCTAGCGGGGGGGACTATGAGCAGTTCTTC
>TRBD1|many|TRBJ2-7|TRBV11-2
CASSSGTGIYEQYF
TGTGCCAGCAGCTCCGGGACAGGGATCTACGAGCAGTACTTC
>NA|many|TRBJ2-5|TRBV11-2
CASSLVSPEWETQYF
TGTGCCAGCAGCTTAGTGTCGCCGGAATGGGAGACCCAGTACTTC
>TRBD2|NA|TRBJ2-1|TRBV11-2
CASPGTSGDNEQFF
TGTGCCAGCCCAGGGACTAGCGGAGACAATGAGCAGTTCTTC
>TRBD1|NA|TRBJ2-2|TRBV4-1
CASSQRWTGSATGELFF
TGCGCCAGCAGCCAAAGATGGACAGGGTCGGCCACCGGGGAGCTGTTTTTT
>NA|NA|TRBJ1-6|TRBV20-1
CSAEDKAYNSPLHF
TGCAGTGCTGAAGACAAAGCCTATAATTCACCCCTCCACTTT
>NA|few|TRBJ2-1|TRBV27
CASSPGAADYNEQFF
TGTGCCAGCAGCCCCGGCGCCGCGGACTACAATGAGCAGTTCTTC
>NA|many|TRBJ1-1|TRBV6-5
CASSGTGEAFF
TGTGCCAGCAGCGGGACGGGCGAAGCTTTCTTT
>NA|NA|TRBJ1-5|TRBV5-4
CASSLGLRNQPQHF
TGTGCCAGCAGCTTGGGACTCAGAAATCAGCCCCAGCATTTT
>NA|NA|TRBJ2-1|TRBV21-1
CASSKVPGHYNEQFF
TGTGCCAGCAGCAAAGTTCCGGGGCACTACAATGAGCAGTTCTTC
>NA|many|TRBJ2-2|TRBV15
CATSDQNSGELFF
TGTGCCACCAGCGATCAGAATTCCGGGGAGCTGTTTTTT
>NA|NA|TRBJ2-2|TRBV3-2
CASCPGLAQSDTGELFF
TGTGCCTCCTGCCCGGGACTAGCGCAATCGGACACCGGGGAGCTGTTTTTT
>TRBD2|few|TRBJ2-3|TRBV12-3/TRBV12-4
CAGSKAGVADTQYF
TGTGCCGGATCTAAAGCGGGAGTGGCAGATACGCAGTATTTT